This T cell receptor beta chain was obtained from a study of human T cells and chemical hapten exposure. Study in general: The study lasted roughly 26 weeks, and patients were dosed weekly with diphenylcyclopropenone on the scalp throughout. Study-level findings and limits: Once DPC sensitization occurred, TCRs above 1 in 1000 frequency showed no change.

In regard to this clonotype: What it binds is unknown.

Regarding time point: pre-sensitization, week 0. Treatment in this sample: therapeutic diphenylcyclopropenone sensitization with weekly scalp DPC. It was unfractionated whole blood from which total RNA was extracted. Single cDNA molecules in the library carried unique molecular identifiers attached during preparation. TCRdb ran MiXCR on the RACE reads and lists one entry per CDR3 protein. The data contain around 120,000 distinct CDR3 sequences, approximately 13% of them singletons. The V gene lost 0 bases and the J gene lost 4 bases, with 12 bases spanning the gap. This CDR3 has 16 residues. The genes are TRBV23-1 and TRBJ2-2, with a tentative D call TRBD2 (5 bases). TRBV23-1 is identified as an open reading frame with a role that is uncertain. Sequenced here: whole blood, sampled in connection with sensitization to the hapten diphenylcyclopropenone (DPC). This TCR derives from a woman younger than 35 with alopecia areata. Some clones in this sample may be carry-over from other donors' samples. The CDR3 bases are TGCGCCAGCAGTCAATCGGAGGTGTTGGCCACCGGGGAGCTGTTTTTT. This translates into CASSQSEVLATGELFF.